The subject of this entry is one T cell receptor beta chain. It has no known antigen specificity. No much larger clone exists at a distance of one base, and base qualities are not known. The CDR3 regions of human TCRbeta chains were analyzed by immunosequencing. In the original analysis: Repertoire TCRs were matched against a reference library of SARS-CoV-2-specific TCRs generated with the MIRA antigen-specificity platform. Breadth was defined as the fraction of unique TCRs that were SARS-CoV-2-associated. Depth was defined as the fraction of total T cells that were SARS-CoV-2-associated. Each spike-specific TCR was assigned to its reactive spike region and to a CD4 or CD8 class using the MIRA data. Log10-transformed breadth and depth values were compared by one-way ANOVA with Sidak's multiple comparisons tests. The table comes from immuneACCESS by way of TCRdb, which keeps in-frame sequences with V and J called. Part of the clones is missing from these tables; in studies checked, under half for an unresolved V gene and the rest for unknown reasons. The DNA was the basis for D and trimming; V, J and clone size are from that table. Counted in this sample were over 65,000 clones; 85% to 90% of them appeared once. Jointly, the top ten make up 5% to 6% of the sample.

This specimen's time point label, per the study, means: baseline before first vaccination. The vaccinee samples were drawn from two UK trials, COV001 and COV002, one of which was a single-blind randomized controlled phase 2/3 trial testing AZD1222 (ChAdOx1 nCoV-19) in healthy adults. Trial participant PBMC samples were collected at day 0 and day 28 after the second dose for TCRbeta chain sequencing. The data originate from a study of T cell responses to AZD1222 COVID-19 vaccine (dated by TCRdb to the early 2020s). Study-level background: AZD1222 recipients whose second dose came at about 4 weeks and those whose second dose came at about 12 weeks were combined into one group, since spike-specific TCR depth and breadth did not differ between the two schedules. Trial participants were enrolled by age into subgroups of 18-55, 56-69 and 70-plus years, and 148, 28 and 57 TCR-sequenced participants, respectively, were included in these subgroups. TCR sequencing was performed for more than 230 trial participants, of whom about 200 were given two doses of AZD1222 and around 26 were given two doses of MenACWY control vaccine.

The study at large found these results: The 56-69-year group was small, and its depth increase did not reach significance, likely because of low power. Conclusions about previously exposed vaccinees are limited, since just a handful of AZD1222 recipients were seropositive for SARS-CoV-2 at baseline. Most participants were white British and females outnumbered males, and the authors suggested that clonal diversity may have been underestimated. CD4 TCRs associated with the vaccine covered the entire spike protein, and the dominant responses were in regions 160-218 and 743-854. Nearly half of unique spike-specific TCRs reportedly recognized epitopes outside regions mutated in the B.1.351 and B.1.1.7 variants. After two AZD1222 doses, both the breadth and the depth of spike-specific TCRs were significantly higher than at day 0 and than in MenACWY recipients. Because no day 14 peak-response samples were available, the repertoires could be characterized only after the peak T cell response.

The V end loses 5 bases and the J end loses 4 bases, and a stretch of 16 bases separates them. The germline V gene (reference sequence) gives CDR1 as SGHNT and CDR2 as YYREEE. Reading from cysteine to phenylalanine, the CDR3 counts 14 amino acids. The DNA shown is the 42-base CDR3, in frame from base 1. The TCR comes from an adult in good health. Rearrangement joined TRBV5-4 to TRBJ2-7, and the D gene may be TRBD1, 6 bases matching. Sequencing used peripheral blood, obtained on day 0 of AZD1222 vaccination. The CDR3 in this case is CASRAPGGRYEQYF. In nucleotides, the sequence is TGTGCCAGCAGGGCTCCTGGGGGCAGGTACGAGCAGTACTTC. The full variable domain, with segments outside the CDR3 supplied by the reference TRBV5-4 and TRBJ2-7 proteins, appears as ETGVTQSPTHLIKTRGQQVTLRCSSQSGHNTVSWYQQALGQGPQFIFQYYREEENGRGNFPPRFSGLQFPNYSSELNVNALELDDSALYLCASRAPGGRYEQYFGPGTRLTVT.